Listed below are T cell receptor beta chains from one sample, sequenced in a study of cytomegalovirus exposure and HLA in healthy donors. Measured with immunoSEQ multiplex PCR; TCRdb has only the in-frame clones, and not every one. The sample shows fewer than 200,000 clones, approximately 81% of them seen only once. The material sequenced was PBMCs. The source of these receptors is a young woman in good health and CMV-seronegative. The conserved cysteine and the conserved F or W are not part of the CDR3 here. Size is stated for part of the rows, as once, few or many counts, or as a class when the clone is expanded.

abundance	v_gene	j_gene	CDR3aa
.	TRBV5-5	TRBJ1-2	ASSLGSGSEDYGYT
.	TRBV7-6	TRBJ2-5	ASSTGLADIQETQY
.	TRBV30	TRBJ1-4	AWRARGGSEKLF
.	TRBV6-5	TRBJ2-3	ASKRGRNADTQY
.	TRBV6-1	TRBJ2-3	ASSEETLQTQY
.	TRBV6-5	TRBJ1-2	ASSRQGNYGYT
.	TRBV6-5	TRBJ2-2	ASSGGGELF
.	TRBV6-5	TRBJ2-7	ASRTTGTASYEQY
.	TRBV5-1	TRBJ1-1	ASSLTSVNTEAF
.	TRBV6-1	TRBJ1-3	ASRPGYGNTIY
.	TRBV27	TRBJ2-7	ASTPKGRAYDEQY
few	TRBV6-1	TRBJ1-1	ASSRDSPTEAF
.	TRBV4-1	TRBJ1-2	ASSHPPGRGQPLLGYT
.	TRBV14	TRBJ2-5	ASSLLAGVAQETQY
.	TRBV5-5	TRBJ2-3	ASSFVSFGDTQY
once	TRBV5-1	TRBJ2-7	ASSLGDRVGYEQY
.	TRBV11-2	TRBJ1-2	ASSPGTGSANYGYT
.	TRBV15	TRBJ1-4	ATSPWRGREKLF
.	TRBV2	TRBJ2-1	ASSYLAKISYNEQF
.	TRBV9	TRBJ2-3	ASSGVSGGGADTQY
.	TRBV4-2	TRBJ2-1	ASSQVRRTSGSSYNEQF
once	TRBV5-1	TRBJ2-3	ASSLWGGVVDTQY
.	TRBV27	TRBJ2-7	ASTPLGGTAYEQY
few	TRBV5-4	TRBJ2-7	ASRGGSYEQY
.	TRBV27	TRBJ2-3	ASSLFWTSAPGTDTQY
.	TRBV5-1	TRBJ1-1	ASSPDSIVMNTEAF